A single sample is the source of the 14 T cell receptor beta chains below, sequenced in a study of T cell clonotyping in hematopoietic cell transplantation. Repertoires were generated with immunoSEQ multiplex PCR, while TCRdb's copy carries only in-frame clones and drops some. Of about 36,000 clones in the sample, 80% to 90% were seen once. Sequencing was done on a sample of peripheral blood mononuclear cells. These receptors came from a woman between 35 and 50 years old in good health. Some clones in this sample may be carry-over from other donors' samples.

The rearrangement joins TRBV5-1 to TRBJ2-7, with D perhaps TRBD1 (5 bases). Germline values: CDR1 SGHRS, CDR2 YFSETQ. V was pared by 0 bases and J by 3 bases, with 10 bases between. CDR3 length equals 14 residues. The CDR3 loop is CASSLDHRNYEQYF. In DNA, the CDR3 is TGCGCCAGCAGCTTGGATCACAGGAACTACGAGCAGTACTTC.

This chain joins TRBV6-1 and TRBJ2-1; 11 bases are shared with TRBD2. J lost 12 bases, V lost 8 bases, and 12 bases had no gene match. The CDR3 has 14 residues. Germline loops: CDR1 MNHNS, CDR2 SASEGT. CDR3 region: CASALNPSGRWQFF. For the CDR3, the DNA is TGTGCCAGCGCACTTAACCCTAGCGGGAGGTGGCAGTTCTTC.

The chain links TRBV14 to TRBJ1-2, with a weak D call TRBD1 (5 bases). The CDR3 length is 15 residues. Germline assignment: CDR1 SGHDN and CDR2 FVKESK. V was clipped by 3 bases and J by 4 bases, with 15 bases between them. CDR3 residues: CASSHRETDFYGYTF. The CDR3 DNA follows: TGTGCCAGCAGCCACCGAGAGACAGACTTCTATGGCTACACCTTC.

The chain uses TRBV7-6 and TRBJ2-7; TRBD1 agrees at 9 bases. Trimming at V came to 2 bases and at J to 4 bases, leaving 15 bases not matched to a gene. The germline V gene has CDR1 SGHVS and CDR2 FNYEAQ. The CDR3 spans 18 residues. CDR3 sequence reads: CASSLSLGGDGTGYEQYF. In DNA form, the CDR3 reads TGTGCCAGCAGCTTATCCTTGGGGGGTGATGGGACAGGGTACGAGCAGTACTTC. Full variable domain (missing parts from reference TRBV7-6 and TRBJ2-7): GAGVSQSPRYKVTKRGQDVALRCDPISGHVSLYWYRQALGQGPEFLTYFNYEAQQDKSGLPNDRFSAERPEGSISTLTIQRTEQRDSAMYRCASSLSLGGDGTGYEQYFGPGTRLTVT.

J is TRBJ2-5 and V is TRBV6-1, with D unresolved. In germline, CDR1 is MNHNS, CDR2 SASEGT. The CDR3 extends over 14 amino acids. V was shortened by 2 bases and J by 1 base, with 8 bases between the two germline ends. CDR3 coding DNA: TGTGCCAGCAGTGAACCGCCAATCCAAGAGACCCAGTACTTC. As protein: CASSEPPIQETQYF.

V and J are TRBV19 and TRBJ2-5; D not certain. CDR1 and CDR2 (germline): LNHDA, SQIVND (reference sequence). The V end was cut by 7 bases, the J end by 5 bases, with 26 bases between. This CDR3 spans 17 amino acids. The CDR3 DNA reads TGTGCCAGTAACAATCACGGTGTAGGCCCAATTTCCGAGACCCAGTACTTC. This sequence encodes CASNNHGVGPISETQYF.

This clone came up a few times. The V call is TRBV5-6, the J call TRBJ1-1; D remains ambiguous. The CDR3 totals 11 residues. V was pared by 2 bases and J by 11 bases, with 10 bases between. Germline values: CDR1 SGHDT, CDR2 YYEEEE. DNA of the CDR3: TGTGCCAGCAGCTTTGGATCGAGGGCTTTCTTT. Its translation is CASSFGSRAFF.

This chain uses TRBV6-6 with TRBJ1-2; no clear D gene. Trimming left V 6 bases short and J 3 bases short, with 17 bases between. This CDR3 is built from 15 residues. Germline CDR1 is MNHNY and CDR2 is SVGAGI (reference sequence). CDR3 region: CASRPHQTLDYGYTF. CDR3 DNA: TGTGCCAGCAGACCCCATCAAACCCTTGACTATGGCTACACCTTC.

The chain carries TRBV28 and TRBJ1-1, with D unclear. The CDR3 is made up of 14 amino acids. Germline V gives CDR1 MDHEN, CDR2 SYDVKM. Trimming took off 5 bases at V and 0 bases at J, with 10 bases between the two ends. CDR3 nucleotide sequence: TGTGCCAGCAGTCCTCCTAATATGAACACTGAAGCTTTCTTT. Protein: CASSPPNMNTEAFF.

V is TRBV9 and J is TRBJ1-4; D is perhaps TRBD1 (5 bases). The ends were cut back, 0 bases at V and 8 bases at J, with 11 bases in the middle. This CDR3 is 14 amino acids long. Germline CDR1 reads SGDLS; CDR2 reads YYNGEE. The CDR3 loop is CASSVGGGEEKLFF. The CDR3 region has the DNA TGTGCCAGCAGCGTAGGGGGCGGGGAAGAAAAACTGTTTTTT.

This chain uses TRBV6-4 with TRBJ1-3; weak D call: TRBD1 (5 bases). Germline V gene lookup returns CDR1 MRHNA and CDR2 SNTAGT. V lost 0 bases and J lost 4, with 10 bases in between. CDR3 size: 15 residues. CDR3 DNA sequence: TGTGCCAGCAGTGACTCGTTGGGGCCAGGAAACACCATATATTTT. Protein product: CASSDSLGPGNTIYF.

The V and J genes are TRBV14 and TRBJ1-2; tentatively, D is TRBD1 (5 bases). Germline V CDR1 and CDR2: SGHDN, FVKESK. The length of the CDR3 is 14 residues. V was shortened by 5 bases and J by 5 bases, with 15 bases between the two germline ends. The CDR3 coding sequence is TGTGCCAGCAGCGAACAGGCCTATCCTTATGGCTACACCTTC. This codes for CASSEQAYPYGYTF.

V usage is TRBV29-1 and J usage is TRBJ2-1, with D uncertain. The CDR3 length is 12 residues. Germline loops: CDR1 SQVTM, CDR2 ANQGSEA. Trimming shortened V by 3 bases and J by 1 base, and 4 bases separated the two germline ends. Here the CDR3 reads CSVDSSYNEQFF. The CDR3 bases are TGCAGCGTTGACAGTTCCTACAATGAGCAGTTCTTC.

The chain has TRBV7-6 and TRBJ2-1, with no clear D. Germline V gives CDR1 SGHVS, CDR2 FNYEAQ. Trimming cost V 1 base and J 6 bases, with 7 bases left between them. CDR3 size: 13 residues. The CDR3 here is CASSLDQINEQFF. CDR3 sequence (DNA): TGTGCCAGCAGCTTAGACCAAATCAATGAGCAGTTCTTC.